The 9 T cell receptor beta chains listed next were all sequenced from one sample in a study of T-cell reconstitution after alpha-beta-depleted transplantation in children listed by TCRdb under 2016. In the paper's terms, the treatment or condition label means: allogeneic hematopoietic cell transplantation with graft depleted of TCRalphabeta T cells and CD19 B cells. The library was produced with PCR. These reads were obtained on an Illumina HiSeq 2500. To normalize quantification of the TCRbeta repertoire, the TCR libraries were built with molecular barcoding that relied on unique molecular identifiers. TCRdb cleaned the public reads at Q25 with fastp, built clones with MiXCR and kept in-frame beta chains. Rows with a matching CDR3 protein are joined into one entry that keeps the most common DNA and genes. The sample table lists 73,000 or so distinct CDR3 sequences, 4.9% of them with a count of one. Of the sample, approximately 17% falls within the top ten clones.

The specimen comprised PBMCs, mostly from graft donor cells, sampled 180 days after TCRalphabeta/CD19-depleted stem cell transplant. These receptors were collected from a boy under three years old who had a stem cell transplant for acute myeloid leukemia, so the T cells may come from the graft donor.

The chain recombines TRBV12-3 or TRBV12-4 with TRBJ1-2; D not certain. V was clipped by 5 bases and J by 4 bases, with 8 bases between them. This CDR3 spans 12 amino acids. CDR3 residues: CASSRSLYGYTF. In DNA, the CDR3 is TGTGCCAGCAGTAGGAGCCTCTATGGCTACACCTTC.

This clonotype was seen ten or more times. The chain employs TRBV12-3 or TRBV12-4 and TRBJ2-2, with D perhaps TRBD1 (6 bases). This CDR3 comprises 14 residues. The V end was cut by 5 bases, the J end by 9 bases, with 16 bases between. CDR3 nucleotides: TGTGCCAGCAGTACTCAGGGGAAGGGGAGGGAGCTGTTTTTT. Its translation is CASSTQGKGRELFF.

V usage is TRBV20-1 and J usage is TRBJ2-4, with a tentative D call TRBD2 (6 bases). Germline lookup yields CDR1 DFQATT and CDR2 SNEGSKA (reference sequence). This CDR3 region has 15 residues. The V and J ends lost 1 base and 0 bases respectively, with 10 bases between them. The CDR3: CSARGTTLAKNIQYF. For the CDR3, the DNA is TGCAGTGCTAGAGGGACTACCTTAGCCAAAAACATTCAGTACTTC.

The table lists this clonotype with many counts. J is TRBJ2-2 and V is TRBV12-3 or TRBV12-4; TRBD2 aligns across 7 bases. V dropped 3 bases and J dropped 1; count of bases not matched to a gene: 2. The CDR3 contains 15 residues. The CDR3 nucleotides are TGTGCCAGCAGTTTGGGGGGGGGGAACACCGGGGAGCTGTTTTTT. The encoded protein is CASSLGGGNTGELFF.

This clonotype was seen at least ten times. The chain recombines TRBV12-3 or TRBV12-4 with TRBJ2-5, with D perhaps matching TRBD1 (6 bases). Trimming left V 6 bases short and J 2 bases short, with 16 bases between. The CDR3 sequence is 15 residues long. CDR3 coding DNA: TGTGCCAGCAGGAGGAACCAGGGGATTCAAGAGACCCAGTACTTC. Its protein is CASRRNQGIQETQYF.

About this clonotype: This may come from a read error, since a much larger clone is one base off. CDR3 region: CASLTDTDTQYF. CDR3 nucleotide sequence: TGTGCCAGCTTGACTGACACAGATACGCAGTATTTT. The genes are TRBV7-9 and TRBJ2-3; D is unclear. V was trimmed by 8 bases and J by 2 bases, leaving 8 bases between them. Germline assignment: CDR1 SEHNR and CDR2 FQNEAQ (reference sequence). The CDR3 has 12 residues.

This clonotype was seen at least ten times. This chain joins TRBV6-2 or TRBV6-3 and TRBJ1-1; D not resolved. The CDR3 runs to 12 residues. CDR1 is MNHEY and CDR2 is SVGEGT in the germline V gene. Trimming took off 3 bases at V and 7 bases at J, with 9 bases between the two ends. As DNA, the CDR3 is TGTGCCAGCAGTTATCCCGACGTTGAAGCTTTCTTT. Translated: CASSYPDVEAFF.

This clonotype was seen repeatedly, ten times or more. The chain is built from TRBV18 and TRBJ2-7; 7 bases agree with TRBD2. The length of the CDR3 is 16 residues. Losses at the gene ends were 5 bases for V and 2 bases for J; bases not matched to a gene: 12. Germline lookup yields CDR1 KGHSH and CDR2 LQKENI. The CDR3 DNA is TGTGCCAGCTCATCACTCCCAACTCGGGGGGCCTACGAGCAGTACTTC. Its protein is CASSSLPTRGAYEQYF. The complete variable domain, with remaining parts taken from reference TRBV18 and TRBJ2-7, reads NAGVMQNPRHLVRRRGQEARLRCSPMKGHSHVYWYRQLPEEGLKFMVYLQKENIIDESGMPKERFSAEFPKEGPSILRIQQVVRGDSAAYFCASSSLPTRGAYEQYFGPGTRLTVT.

At least ten counts were recorded for this clonotype. This sequence joins TRBV11-1 and TRBJ1-1, with D possibly TRBD1 on 6 matching bases. CDR1 is SGHAT, CDR2 FQDESV, per germline (reference sequence). The germline V and J ends were trimmed by 5 bases and 3 bases, with 7 bases remaining between them. The CDR3 totals 12 residues. The CDR3 loop is CASSRTDTEAFF. CDR3 nucleotides: TGTGCCAGCAGCCGGACAGACACTGAAGCTTTCTTT.